This T cell receptor beta chain was profiled in a study of blood T cells in healthy people across ages. This CDR3 is 16 amino acids long. V was trimmed by 1 base and J by 3 bases, leaving 11 bases between them. CDR1 and CDR2 from the germline V gene are SGHKS and YYEKEE (reference sequence). For every donor, a draw yielded approximately 9.8 milliliters of peripheral blood. Alongside a J-beta primer mix, a sample-barcoded 5' primer served in a second PCR lasting about 7 to 12 cycles. TCRdb independently ran MiXCR on the 5' RACE reads; one entry per CDR3 protein. The table records hundreds of thousands of distinct CDR3 sequences, 32% of them present only once. This clonotype was seen at least ten times.

Sequenced sample: blood. This TCR was sampled from a woman older than 75 in good health. The chain uses TRBV5-5 and TRBJ1-6; D not resolved. CDR3 loop: CASSLLTPYYNSPLHF. The CDR3 DNA sequence: TGTGCCAGCAGCTTGTTGACCCCTTACTATAATTCACCCCTCCACTTT.